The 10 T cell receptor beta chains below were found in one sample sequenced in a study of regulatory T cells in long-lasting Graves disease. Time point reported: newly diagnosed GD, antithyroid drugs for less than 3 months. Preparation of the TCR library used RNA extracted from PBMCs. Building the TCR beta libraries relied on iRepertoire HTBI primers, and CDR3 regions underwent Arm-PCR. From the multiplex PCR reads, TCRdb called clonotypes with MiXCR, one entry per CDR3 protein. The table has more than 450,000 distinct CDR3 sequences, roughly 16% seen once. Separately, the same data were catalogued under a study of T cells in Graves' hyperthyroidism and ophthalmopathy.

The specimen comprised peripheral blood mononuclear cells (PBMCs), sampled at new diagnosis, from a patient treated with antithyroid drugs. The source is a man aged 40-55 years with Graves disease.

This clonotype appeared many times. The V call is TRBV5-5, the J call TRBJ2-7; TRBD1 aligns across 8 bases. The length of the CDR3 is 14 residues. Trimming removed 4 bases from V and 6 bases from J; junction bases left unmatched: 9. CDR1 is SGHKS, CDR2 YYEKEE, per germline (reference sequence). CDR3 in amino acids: CASSVGGQAPEQYF. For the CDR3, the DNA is TGTGCCAGCAGCGTGGGGGGACAGGCCCCCGAGCAGTACTTC.

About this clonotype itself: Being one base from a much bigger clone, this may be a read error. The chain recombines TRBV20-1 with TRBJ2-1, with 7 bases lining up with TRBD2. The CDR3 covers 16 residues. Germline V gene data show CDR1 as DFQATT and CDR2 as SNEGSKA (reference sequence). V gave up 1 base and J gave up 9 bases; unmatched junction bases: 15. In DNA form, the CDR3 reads TGCAGTGCTAGAGGGGAGGGAGTAGGCCAAGGTGGTGAGCAGTTCTTC. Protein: CSARGEGVGQGGEQFF.

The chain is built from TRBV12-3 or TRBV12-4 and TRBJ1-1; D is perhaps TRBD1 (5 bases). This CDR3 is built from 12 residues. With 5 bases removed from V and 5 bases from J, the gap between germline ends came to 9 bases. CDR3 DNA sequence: TGTGCCAGCAGTGGGGGGGTAACTGAAGCTTTCTTT. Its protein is CASSGGVTEAFF.

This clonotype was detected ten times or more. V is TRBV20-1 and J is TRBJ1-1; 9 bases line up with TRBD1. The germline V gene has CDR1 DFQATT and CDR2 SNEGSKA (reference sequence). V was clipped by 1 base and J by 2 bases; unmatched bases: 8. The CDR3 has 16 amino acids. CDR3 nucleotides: TGCAGTGCTAGAGCCTCGGACAGGGGCCATAACACTGAAGCTTTCTTT. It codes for CSARASDRGHNTEAFF.

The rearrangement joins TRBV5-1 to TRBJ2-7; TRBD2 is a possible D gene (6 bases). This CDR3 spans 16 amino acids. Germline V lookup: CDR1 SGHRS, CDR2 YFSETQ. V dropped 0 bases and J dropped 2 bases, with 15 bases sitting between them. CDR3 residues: CASSLGISSEAYEQYF. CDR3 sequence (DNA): TGCGCCAGCAGCTTGGGGATATCTAGCGAAGCCTACGAGCAGTACTTC.

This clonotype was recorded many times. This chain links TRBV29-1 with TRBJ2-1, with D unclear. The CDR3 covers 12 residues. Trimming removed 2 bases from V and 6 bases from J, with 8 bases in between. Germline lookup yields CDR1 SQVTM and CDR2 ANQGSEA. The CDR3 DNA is TGCAGCGTTGAACTCGGGTCCAATGAGCAGTTCTTC. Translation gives CSVELGSNEQFF.

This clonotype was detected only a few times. The DNA of the CDR3 is TGTGCCAGCAGTACAGAATCGAACACCGGGGAGCTGTTTTTT. This gives the protein CASSTESNTGELFF. The genes are TRBV6-1 and TRBJ2-2; D gene unclear. The CDR3 has 14 amino acids. Germline V gene sequence: CDR1 MNHNS, CDR2 SASEGT. V was pared by 5 bases and J by 0 bases, with 7 bases between.

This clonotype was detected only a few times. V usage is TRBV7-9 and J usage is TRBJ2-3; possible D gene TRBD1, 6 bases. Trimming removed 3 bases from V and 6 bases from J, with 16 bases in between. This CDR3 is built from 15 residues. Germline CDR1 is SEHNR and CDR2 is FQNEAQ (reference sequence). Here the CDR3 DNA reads TGTGCCAGCAGCTTTTCGACAGGCCCCCGGGATACGCAGTATTTT. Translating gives CASSFSTGPRDTQYF.

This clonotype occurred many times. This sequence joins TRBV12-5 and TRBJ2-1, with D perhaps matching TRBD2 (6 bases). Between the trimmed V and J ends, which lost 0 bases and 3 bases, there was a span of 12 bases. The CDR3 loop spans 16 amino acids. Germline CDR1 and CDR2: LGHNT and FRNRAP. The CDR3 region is CASGLVGGKIYNEQFF. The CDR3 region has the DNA TGTGCTAGTGGTTTGGTCGGCGGGAAGATCTACAATGAGCAGTTCTTC.

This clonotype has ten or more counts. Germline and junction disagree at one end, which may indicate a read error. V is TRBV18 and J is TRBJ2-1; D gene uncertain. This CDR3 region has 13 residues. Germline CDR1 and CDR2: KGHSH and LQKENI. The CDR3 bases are TGCGCCAGCAGTGCAGGCTCCTACAATGAGCAGTTCTTC. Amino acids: CASSAGSYNEQFF.